This T cell receptor (beta chain) derives from a study of T cells in Graves' hyperthyroidism and ophthalmopathy (dated by TCRdb to about 2019). With respect to the entire study: Peripheral blood samples were taken at initial diagnosis, before any treatment was given. To identify TCR V-J signatures that set the groups apart, the researchers used a discovery cohort of 100 patients, made up of 43 with Graves' ophthalmopathy and some 55 with stable Graves' hyperthyroidism. An independent validation cohort of under 20 hyperthyroidism patients and some 15 patients who later progressed to ophthalmopathy tested prospective prediction of ophthalmopathy. The approximately 100 discovery patients were divided at random into training and test sets in a 7:3 ratio. In addition, the study compared T-cell repertoires in thyroid tissue and in blood from roughly six Graves' hyperthyroidism patients. After sampling, hyperthyroidism patients received methimazole starting at 30 mg daily, and ophthalmopathy patients received high-dose intravenous methylprednisolone. The paper reports TCR Vbeta CDR3 sequencing of 130 to 150 peripheral blood samples: around 45 ophthalmopathy, about 75 hyperthyroidism and around 17 progressor patients. The paper as a whole reports these results and caveats: A 13 V-J signature model separated ophthalmopathy from stable hyperthyroidism, with about 90% sensitivity and about 81% specificity in cross-validation and 80%/75% in testing. Sample size was not statistically predetermined, and investigators were not blinded to group allocation. Most expanded thyroid clonotypes (frequency above 0.001) were also found in blood, which suggests that blood repertoires may mirror thyroid immune responses. In validation, the model predicted progression to ophthalmopathy with over 65% sensitivity and roughly 72% specificity, a median of 6.5 months before onset.

Ophthalmopathy patients had moderately to severely active disease, with a Clinical Activity Score of 3 or more, a NOSPECS grade of 4 or more, and a disease duration of less than 3 months. Any patient with an uncontrolled infection, another autoimmune disease, pregnancy or lactation was excluded. Clinical symptoms, serum thyroxine and TRAb, thyroid ultrasound, and orbital computed tomography formed the basis for the diagnoses. PBMCs were isolated from about 9.1 ml of fresh peripheral blood by Ficoll-Paque density gradient centrifugation. Total RNA was extracted using Trizol reagent, and RNA quality was assessed on an Agilent 2100 Bioanalyzer. The CDR3 has 15 amino acids, counting the end cysteine and phenylalanine. CDR3 DNA only is kept here, 45 bases in frame from base 1. Based on the germline V gene, the CDR1 and CDR2 sequences are MGHRA and YSYEKL. The junction shows trimming of 0 bases on V and 7 bases on J, and the gene matches do not reach 6 bases of it.

This clonotype was counted between two and nine times. Its target antigen remains unknown. No base quality information exists; no much larger clone differs at one position. The TCR beta CDR3 regions were amplified from RNA transcripts. A first-round RT-PCR of the TCR CDR3 used the HTBI primer set with the Qiagen OneStep RT-PCR kit. Libraries were constructed in a second round of multiplex PCR, after which size selection and purification were performed. Libraries were sequenced paired-end with 100 bp reads on an Illumina HiSeq2000. The authors' pipeline ran thus. SOAPnuke was used to process the raw data, throwing out any read that contained adapters or uncalled bases, had a mean Phred below 15, or lacked an exact constant-primer or identifier match. COPE v1.2.5 was used to merge the high-quality paired reads, and each unique nucleotide sequence was defined as a clonotype. MiTCR v1.1 was used to align clonotypes to the IMGT TRBV, TRBD and TRBJ reference segments. The analysis was restricted to V-J combinations with a frequency above 0.0001, which together covered 99% to 99.2% of the repertoires. The TCS score was defined as F50 (clonal expansion) divided by E x V (chaos), with BLOSUM62-based TCRdist calculated between CDR3 peptides within each V-J. Welch's t-statistics and random forest reduced around 510 V-J features to about 13, which were used in a naive Bayes classifier (R e1071). TCRdb reran the public reads through fastp at Q25 and MiXCR, keeping productive beta chains. Every CDR3 protein is listed once, alongside the most common genes and DNA of its rows. The V and J calls shown here were made by TCRdb, not taken from the authors' results. This sample comprises about half a million distinct CDR3 sequences, around 15% of them detected only once. The ten most abundant clones make up approximately 30% of the sample.

The clonotype comes from a woman between 25 and 40 years old with Graves' ophthalmopathy. The sequenced sample was blood. The receptor chain draws on TRBV4-1 and TRBJ2-7; TRBD1 fits 10 bases in the junction. In nucleotides, the sequence is TGCGCCAGCAGCCAAGAACGGGACAGGGGCGGAGAGCAGTACTTC. Its translation reads: CASSQERDRGGEQYF.